This T cell receptor beta chain was identified in a study of shared clonotypes between healthy human individuals. The length of the CDR3 is 14 residues. Germline V gives CDR1 SGHNT, CDR2 YYREEE (reference sequence). V was trimmed by 3 bases and J by 11 bases, leaving 18 bases between them. The protocol was immunoSEQ multiplex PCR, while the TCRdb copy is restricted to in-frame clones and leaves out a portion. Here the sample spans 100,000 to 120,000 clones, 68% being singletons. Sample: memory CD8+ T cells sorted from blood. Subset noted: CD45RO+ cells pooled with CCR7-negative TemRA cells. The rearrangement uses TRBV5-4 and TRBJ2-1, with TRBD1 as a possible D gene (5 bases). The receptor was isolated from a young woman in good health. The CDR3 DNA sequence: TGTGCCAGCAGCTCGACAGAAGACAGAATACAGCAGTTCTTC. Translating it yields CASSSTEDRIQQFF.